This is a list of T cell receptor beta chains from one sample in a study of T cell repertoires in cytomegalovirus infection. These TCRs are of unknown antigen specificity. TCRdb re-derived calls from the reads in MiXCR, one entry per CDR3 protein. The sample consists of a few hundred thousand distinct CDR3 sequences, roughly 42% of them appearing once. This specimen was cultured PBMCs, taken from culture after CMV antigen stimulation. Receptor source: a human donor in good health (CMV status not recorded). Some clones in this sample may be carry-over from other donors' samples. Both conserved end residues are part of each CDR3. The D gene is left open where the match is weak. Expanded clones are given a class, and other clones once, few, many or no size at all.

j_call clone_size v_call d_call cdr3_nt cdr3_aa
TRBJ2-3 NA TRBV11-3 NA TGTGCCAGCAGCTTAAACCGGGGGACCACAGATACGCAGTATTTT CASSLNRGTTDTQYF
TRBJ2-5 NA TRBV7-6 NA TGTGCCAGCAGCCCAGACCCATCTGGGGAGACCCAGTACTTC CASSPDPSGETQYF
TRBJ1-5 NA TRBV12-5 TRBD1 TGTGCTAGTGGCCAGGGGGACGGGGCGGCGCTCCAGCCCCAGCATTTT CASGQGDGAALQPQHF
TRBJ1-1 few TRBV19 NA TGTGCCAGTAGTAACGCAGTGAACACTGAAGCTTTCTTT CASSNAVNTEAFF
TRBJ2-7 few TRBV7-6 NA TGTGCCAGCAGCTTATGGCGCTACGAGCAGTACTTC CASSLWRYEQYF
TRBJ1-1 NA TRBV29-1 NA TGCACCTTTAAGGGTGGGGTCATCAACACTGAAGCTTTCTTT CTFKGGVINTEAFF
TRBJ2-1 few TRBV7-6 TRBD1 TGTGCCAGCAGCTCCGGGGTGACAGGGGCATCCTACAATGAGCAGTTCTTC CASSSGVTGASYNEQFF
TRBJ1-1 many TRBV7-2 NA TGTGCCAGCAGCTCCTCAGTCAACACTGAAGCTTTCTTT CASSSSVNTEAFF
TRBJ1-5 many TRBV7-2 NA TGTGCCAGCAGCTTATACCACGGGGGAAATCAGCCCCAGCATTTT CASSLYHGGNQPQHF
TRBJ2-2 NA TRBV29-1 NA TGCAGCGTTGTTATACGGAACACCGGGGAGCTGTTTTTT CSVVIRNTGELFF
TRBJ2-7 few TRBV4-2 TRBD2 TGTGCCAGCAGCCAAGCACTAGCGGCCGCCTACGAGCAGTACTTC CASSQALAAAYEQYF
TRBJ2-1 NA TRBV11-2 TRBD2 TGTGCCAGCAGCTCTGGGACTAGCGGTGGTGAGCAGTTCTTC CASSSGTSGGEQFF
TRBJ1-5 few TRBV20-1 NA TGCAGTGCCCAGGGACCAAATCAGCCCCAGCATTTT CSAQGPNQPQHF
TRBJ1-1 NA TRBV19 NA TGTGCCACCCTAGGGGGGAGCGCTGAAGCTTTCTTT CATLGGSAEAFF
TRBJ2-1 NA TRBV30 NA TGTGCCTGCCGGCCCTTCCAGAGGTTGGGCAATGAGCAGTTCTTC CACRPFQRLGNEQFF
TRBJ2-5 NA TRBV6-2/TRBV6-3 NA TGTGCCAGCAGTCACCGACGACCCCGACAGGTCGGAGAGACCCAGTACTTC CASSHRRPRQVGETQYF
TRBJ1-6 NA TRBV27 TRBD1 TGTGCCAGCAGGGGACAGGCGAGCTCCTATAATTCACCCCTCCACTTT CASRGQASSYNSPLHF
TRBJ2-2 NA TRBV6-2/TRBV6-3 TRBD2 TGTGCCAGCACGAGTCCGGGGGGAGTAATCCCTCGGGTCGGGGAGCTGTTTTTT CASTSPGGVIPRVGELFF
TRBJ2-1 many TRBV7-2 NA TGTGCCAGCAGCCCTGCACGGGTATGGGACTCCTACAATGAGCAGTTCTTC CASSPARVWDSYNEQFF
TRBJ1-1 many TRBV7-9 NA TGTGCCAGCAGCCGGGGAGGGACGGCTTTCTTT CASSRGGTAFF
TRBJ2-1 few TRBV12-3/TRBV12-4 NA TGTGCCAGCAGTTTTGGGAAAGGGCCGTTCTTC CASSFGKGPFF
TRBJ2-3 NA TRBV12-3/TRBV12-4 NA TGTGCCAGCAGTAAGAAACATCCCCGCACAGATACGCAGTATTTT CASSKKHPRTDTQYF
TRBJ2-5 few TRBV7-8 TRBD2 TGTGCCAGCAGCTTAGATGTCTCTAGCGGGGGATCTGATGGGGAGACCCAGTACTTC CASSLDVSSGGSDGETQYF
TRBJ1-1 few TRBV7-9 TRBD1 TGTGCCAGCAGCTTAGCACTAGGACAGGGATTGGAAGCTTTCTTT CASSLALGQGLEAFF
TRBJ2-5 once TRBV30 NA TGTGCCTGGATCGTGGGGGGCTCGCAAGAGACCCAGTACTTC CAWIVGGSQETQYF
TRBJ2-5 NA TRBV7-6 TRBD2 TGTGCCAGCAGCTTAAATCTTTTCCGGGGGGGCCGAAAGACCCAGTACTTC CASSLNLFRGGRKTQYF
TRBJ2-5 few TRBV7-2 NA TGTGCCAGCAGCTTAAGATTGGGACCCGCTATGGAGGGGGCATTGGAGACCCAGTACTTC CASSLRLGPAMEGALETQYF
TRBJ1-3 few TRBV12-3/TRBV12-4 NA TGTGCCAGCAGTTGGAGCGGCGTTGACACCATATATTTT CASSWSGVDTIYF
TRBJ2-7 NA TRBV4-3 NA TGCGCCAGCAGCCAAGAAATATCTTCCTACGAGCAGTACTTC CASSQEISSYEQYF
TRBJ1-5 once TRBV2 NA TGTGCCAGCCTTGGGGAGGGCGGTCAGCCCCAGCATTTT CASLGEGGQPQHF
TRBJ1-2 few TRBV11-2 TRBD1 TGTGCCAGCAGCCTGACAGGGGAGGGGTATGGCTACACCTTC CASSLTGEGYGYTF
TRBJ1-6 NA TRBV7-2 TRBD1 TGTGCCAGCAGCCCCCGACAGGGACCCAATTCACCCCTCCACTTT CASSPRQGPNSPLHF
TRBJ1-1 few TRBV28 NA TGTGCCAGCGCCGTGACAGGGAACACTGAAGCTTTCTTT CASAVTGNTEAFF
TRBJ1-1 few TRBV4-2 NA TGTGCCAGCAGCCAAGACAGGACGAACACTGAAGCTTTCTTT CASSQDRTNTEAFF
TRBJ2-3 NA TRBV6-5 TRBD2 TGTGCCAGCAGTGCTAGCGGGGGGGTGGTTCTTACAGAGACGCAGTATTTT CASSASGGVVLTETQYF
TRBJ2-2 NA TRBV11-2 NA TGTGCCAGCAGCTTACGTGGGGCCACAACGAACACCGGGGAGCTGTTTTTT CASSLRGATTNTGELFF
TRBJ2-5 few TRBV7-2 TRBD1 TGTGCCAGCAGCGCCTTACAGGGGTTAGGGGAGACCCAGTACTTC CASSALQGLGETQYF
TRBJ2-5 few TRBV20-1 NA TGCAGTGCTATATGGGGGGCAGAGACCCAGTACTTC CSAIWGAETQYF
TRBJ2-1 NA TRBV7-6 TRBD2 TGTGCCAGCAGCCTCGGACTAGCGGGAGTTGTCGGGGACAATGAGCAGTTCTTC CASSLGLAGVVGDNEQFF
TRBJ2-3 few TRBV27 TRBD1 TGTGCCAGCAGGGGACAGATTACAGATACGCAGTATTTT CASRGQITDTQYF
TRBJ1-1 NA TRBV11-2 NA TGTGCCAGCAGCTTATGGTCGGGGGACACTGAAGCTTTCTTT CASSLWSGDTEAFF
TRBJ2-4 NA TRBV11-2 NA TGTGCCAGCAGCCGACGAGGCGGGATGGGGGACATTCAGTACTTC CASSRRGGMGDIQYF
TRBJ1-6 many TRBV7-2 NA TGTGCCAGCAGCTTAAGGGACGGGGGATCACCCCTCCACTTT CASSLRDGGSPLHF
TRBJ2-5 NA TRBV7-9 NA TGTGCCAGCAGCTTTGTCTCGGGGTTGCCCCAAGAGACCCAGTACTTC CASSFVSGLPQETQYF